This TCR beta chain was recovered during a study of T cells after yellow fever vaccination. Production of TCR cDNA was by 5'RACE template switching, which also added a universal primer site and UMIs. TCRdb re-called the 5' RACE reads through MiXCR, storing one row per CDR3 protein. The profile shows just under 600,000 distinct CDR3 sequences, less than 15% of them singletons. Germline loops: CDR1 SQVTM, CDR2 ANQGSEA. V lost 6 bases, J lost 0 bases, and 3 bases stayed unmatched. The length of the CDR3 is 13 residues. Study-level points and caveats: Contamination of FACS-sorted repertoires by abundant clonotypes from the bulk population could occur. Once the booster was given, most primary-vaccination clones reappeared, at just under 98% for CD4 and around 90% for CD8. Peaking on day 5 versus 15, the secondary response was faster but weaker.

The table lists this clonotype with a few counts. Its antigen is as yet unknown. The chain couples TRBV29-1 to TRBJ2-3, with 7 positions matching TRBD1. The material sequenced was PBMCs, taken on the day of the yellow fever booster vaccination. The clonotype originates from a man aged 25 to 40 who received the YFV17D yellow fever vaccine. For the CDR3, the DNA is TGCAGCGTGGTGACAGGGAGCACAGATACGCAGTATTTT. Its translation: CSVVTGSTDTQYF.